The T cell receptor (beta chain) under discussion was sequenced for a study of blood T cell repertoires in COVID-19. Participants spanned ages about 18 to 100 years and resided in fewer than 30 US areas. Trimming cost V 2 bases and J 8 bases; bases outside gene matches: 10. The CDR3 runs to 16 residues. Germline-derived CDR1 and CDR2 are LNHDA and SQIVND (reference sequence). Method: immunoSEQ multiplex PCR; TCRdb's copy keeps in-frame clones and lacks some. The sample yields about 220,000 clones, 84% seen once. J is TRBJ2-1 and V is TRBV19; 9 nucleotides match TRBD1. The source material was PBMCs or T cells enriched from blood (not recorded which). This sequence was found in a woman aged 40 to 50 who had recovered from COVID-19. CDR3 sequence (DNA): TGTGCCAGTAGTATAATGGGACAGGGAGAGACCCATGAGCAGTTCTTC. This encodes CASSIMGQGETHEQFF.